The 8 T cell receptor beta chains in this list originate from one sample, sequenced in a study of T cell responses to AZD1222 COVID-19 vaccine. TCRdb's copy holds only in-frame clones and misses some; the assay was immunoSEQ multiplex PCR. This table has some 140,000 clones, approximately 90% appearing once. This specimen was peripheral blood, taken on day 0 of AZD1222 vaccination. These receptors were collected from an adult in good health.

V usage is TRBV11-3 and J usage is TRBJ2-1; D is perhaps TRBD1 (5 bases). The germline V gene encodes CDR1 SGHNT and CDR2 YENEEA. CDR3 length: 16 residues. With 0 bases removed from V and 7 bases from J, the gap between germline ends came to 16 bases. The CDR3 DNA follows: TGTGCCAGCAGCTTAGATGCAGGTGGGGCGCCGAATGAGCAGTTCTTC. Amino acid sequence: CASSLDAGGAPNEQFF.

This chain joins TRBV7-9 and TRBJ2-2; TRBD2 is a possible D gene (6 bases). Germline assignment: CDR1 SEHNR and CDR2 FQNEAQ (reference sequence). Trimming took off 0 bases at V and 4 bases at J, with 15 bases between the two ends. The CDR3 contains 17 residues. The CDR3 loop is CASSLASLAIPTGELFF. Written as DNA, the CDR3 is TGTGCCAGCAGCTTAGCGAGTCTAGCGATTCCCACCGGGGAGCTGTTTTTT.

The chain is built from TRBV6-5 and TRBJ2-3, with D tentatively TRBD2 (6 bases). V lost 0 bases and J 2 bases, leaving 12 bases between the germline ends. The CDR3 loop spans 16 amino acids. CDR1 is MNHEY and CDR2 is SVGAGI in the germline V gene. CDR3 nucleotides: TGTGCCAGCAGTTACTCGAATCAGGGACTCACAGATACGCAGTATTTT. Amino acids: CASSYSNQGLTDTQYF.

The gene calls are TRBV21-1 and TRBJ2-7; the table's D gene call, TRBD2, was not cross checked with the DNA. TRBV21-1 is an annotated pseudogene. The CDR3 has 11 residues. The CDR3, as DNA: TGTGCCAGCAGCACCTACTACGAGCAGTACTTC. This codes for CASSTYYEQYF.

The rearrangement joins TRBV28 to TRBJ1-1, with no clear D. The germline CDR1 and CDR2 sequences are MDHEN and SYDVKM. Trimming removed 3 bases from V and 5 bases from J, with 4 bases in between. The CDR3 length is 11 residues. The CDR3 sequence: CASSFKTEAFF. The CDR3 bases are TGTGCCAGCAGTTTTAAGACTGAAGCTTTCTTT.

This chain uses TRBV3-1 (or the pseudogene TRBV3-2) with TRBJ2-5; D uncertain. Per germline, CDR1 LGHDT and CDR2 YNNKEL (reference sequence). The ends were cut back, 1 base at V and 3 bases at J, with 3 bases in the middle. This CDR3 has 12 amino acids. The CDR3 protein is CASSQGKETQYF. DNA of the CDR3: TGTGCCAGCAGCCAAGGTAAAGAGACCCAGTACTTC.

The rearrangement joins TRBV7-3 to TRBJ1-1; D gene unclear. The CDR3 covers 13 residues. Trimming took off 2 bases at V and 1 base at J, with 5 bases between the two ends. CDR1 is SGHTA, CDR2 FQGTGA, per germline. CDR3 DNA sequence: TGTGCCAGCAGCTTACACGCGAACACTGAAGCTTTCTTT. Protein sequence: CASSLHANTEAFF.

The chain has TRBV11-2 and TRBJ1-1; D not resolved. This CDR3 is built from 12 residues. Trimming left V 5 bases short and J 6 bases short, with 10 bases between. CDR1 SGHAT and CDR2 FQNNGV come from the germline V gene. In DNA form, the CDR3 reads TGTGCCAGCAGCCACATCGTTCCTGAAGCTTTCTTT. Translated: CASSHIVPEAFF.